One sample yielded the 10 T cell receptor beta chains listed below, sequenced in a study of CD8+ T cells in alopecia areata. The sequencing template was cDNA reverse transcribed from extracted RNA. Clones were sequenced by immunoSEQ multiplex PCR, and TCRdb holds only the in-frame ones, with some missing. The sample carries around 150,000 clones, about 60% recorded once. The specimen was CD4+ T cells sorted from blood. The receptor set was obtained from a human donor in good health.

The rearrangement links TRBV29-1 to TRBJ2-1, with 9 bases identical to TRBD2. The CDR3 extends over 15 amino acids. Germline V gene lookup returns CDR1 SQVTM and CDR2 ANQGSEA. The V and J ends lost 4 bases and 0 bases, in that order; junction bases with no gene match: 4. In DNA, the CDR3 is TGCAGCGTTGCTCTTAGCGGGAGCTCCTACAATGAGCAGTTCTTC. This translates into CSVALSGSSYNEQFF.

V gene TRBV5-1 combines with J gene TRBJ2-1; TRBD1 agrees at 9 bases. From germline, CDR1 is SGHRS and CDR2 YFSETQ. CDR3 size: 13 residues. J gave up 6 bases and V 5 bases, and 3 bases lay outside the gene matches. In nucleotides, the CDR3 is TGCGCCAGCAGTGTGACAGGGGGCAATGAGCAGTTCTTC. This encodes CASSVTGGNEQFF.

This clone was detected a few times. The chain is built from TRBV6-5 and TRBJ2-3; the match to TRBD2 covers 10 bases. J lost 4 bases, V lost 6 bases, and 7 bases had no gene match. The germline CDR1 and CDR2 sequences are MNHEY and SVGAGI. This CDR3 is built from 15 residues. The CDR3 loop reads CASSRLAGGSDTQYF. The CDR3 coding sequence is TGTGCCAGCAGCCGATTAGCGGGAGGTTCAGATACGCAGTATTTT.

This rearrangement joins TRBV5-1 to TRBJ2-7; no clear D gene. Germline assignment: CDR1 SGHRS and CDR2 YFSETQ. The length of the CDR3 is 15 residues. The ends were cut back, 4 bases at V and 0 bases at J, with 14 bases in the middle. CDR3: CASSGGISSSYEQYF. For the CDR3, the DNA is TGCGCCAGCAGCGGTGGGATTTCCAGCTCCTACGAGCAGTACTTC.

The gene calls are TRBV7-6 and TRBJ2-3; D is unclear. The CDR3 runs 16 residues. Trimming removed 5 bases from V and 0 bases from J, with 15 bases in between. Germline V gives CDR1 SGHVS, CDR2 FNYEAQ. CDR3 loop: CASSPNPITSTDTQYF. The CDR3 DNA is TGTGCCAGCAGCCCAAACCCTATAACTAGCACAGATACGCAGTATTTT.

This clone was observed at least ten times. The chain employs TRBV7-9 and TRBJ1-2; no reliable D call. V lost 1 base and J lost 7, with 13 bases in between. The germline CDR1 and CDR2 sequences are SEHNR and FQNEAQ (reference sequence). The CDR3 runs to 14 residues. The CDR3 DNA follows: TGTGCCAGCAGCTTAGATTGGGTTTCGCCTGGCTACACCTTC. Protein sequence: CASSLDWVSPGYTF.

In this sample, this clone turned up once. The gene calls are TRBV6-5 and TRBJ1-1, with D hard to call. Trimming stripped 7 bases from V and 1 base from J, with 10 bases between. Germline CDR1 and CDR2: MNHEY and SVGAGI. There are 13 residues in the CDR3. CDR3 region: CASNPLGNTEAFF. The CDR3 DNA reads TGTGCCAGCAACCCCCTAGGGAACACTGAAGCTTTCTTT.

This chain links TRBV6-1 with TRBJ2-7; 8 bases fit TRBD2. Germline trimming cut 1 base from V and 4 bases from J; bases unmatched to any gene: 6. Germline V gene data show CDR1 as MNHNS and CDR2 as SASEGT. The CDR3 consists of 15 residues. DNA of the CDR3: TGTGCCAGCAGTGAAGTCAGCGGGAGAGGTTACGAGCAGTACTTC. This codes for CASSEVSGRGYEQYF.

This clone showed up just once. V and J are TRBV30 and TRBJ2-6; D gene uncertain. The germline V and J ends were trimmed by 3 bases and 17 bases, with 17 bases remaining between them. Germline CDR1 and CDR2: GTSNPN and SVGIG (reference sequence). The CDR3 has 12 residues. The CDR3 region has the DNA TGTGCCTGGAGCTTCGGGTTGGCAGGCATGACTTTC. Translating gives CAWSFGLAGMTF.

V gene TRBV6-1 combines with J gene TRBJ2-7; the match to TRBD1 covers 9 bases. This CDR3 has 17 residues. The germline CDR1 and CDR2 sequences are MNHNS and SASEGT. V dropped 4 bases and J dropped 5; count of bases not matched to a gene: 15. CDR3 DNA: TGTGCCAGCAGTGGCACCGACCCGGGACAGGGATTGAACGAGCAGTACTTC. It yields the protein CASSGTDPGQGLNEQYF.